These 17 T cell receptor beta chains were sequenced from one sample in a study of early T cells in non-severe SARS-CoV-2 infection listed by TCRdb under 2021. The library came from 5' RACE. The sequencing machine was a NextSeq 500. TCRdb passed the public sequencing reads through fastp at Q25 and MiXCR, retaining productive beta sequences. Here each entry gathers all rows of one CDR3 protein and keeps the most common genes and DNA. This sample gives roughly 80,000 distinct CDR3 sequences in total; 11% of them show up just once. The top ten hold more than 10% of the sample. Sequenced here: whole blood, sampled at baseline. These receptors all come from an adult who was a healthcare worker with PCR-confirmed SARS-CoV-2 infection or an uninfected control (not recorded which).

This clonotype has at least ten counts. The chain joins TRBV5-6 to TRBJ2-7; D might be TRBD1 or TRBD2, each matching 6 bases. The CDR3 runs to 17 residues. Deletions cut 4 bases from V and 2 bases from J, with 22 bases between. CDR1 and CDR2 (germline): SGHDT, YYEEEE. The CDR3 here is CASSPGALRLAAYEQYF. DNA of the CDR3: TGTGCCAGCAGCCCGGGGGCTCTCAGGCTCGCGGCCTACGAGCAGTACTTC.

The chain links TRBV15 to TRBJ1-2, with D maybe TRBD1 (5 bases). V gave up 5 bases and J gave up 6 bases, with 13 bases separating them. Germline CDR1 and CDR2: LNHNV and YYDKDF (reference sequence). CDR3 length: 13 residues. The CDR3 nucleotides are TGTGCCACCAGCGCCGGTCGGGGGAATGGCTACACCTTC. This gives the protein CATSAGRGNGYTF.

The CDR3 spells CASSYGTANQETQYF. CDR3 sequence (DNA): TGTGCCAGCAGCTATGGGACGGCTAATCAAGAGACCCAGTACTTC. The V gene is TRBV7-8, the J gene TRBJ2-5; D possibly matches TRBD1 or TRBD2 (5 bases each). The CDR3 covers 15 residues. CDR1 SGHVS and CDR2 FQNEAQ come from the germline V gene. Trimming left V 4 bases short and J 2 bases short, with 14 bases between.

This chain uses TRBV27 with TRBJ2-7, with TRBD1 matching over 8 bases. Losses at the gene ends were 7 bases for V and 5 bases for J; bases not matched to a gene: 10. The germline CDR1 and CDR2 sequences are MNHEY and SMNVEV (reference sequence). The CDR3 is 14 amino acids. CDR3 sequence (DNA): TGTGCCAGCACCAGGGACAGGCCCCACCACGAGCAGTACTTC. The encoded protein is CASTRDRPHHEQYF.

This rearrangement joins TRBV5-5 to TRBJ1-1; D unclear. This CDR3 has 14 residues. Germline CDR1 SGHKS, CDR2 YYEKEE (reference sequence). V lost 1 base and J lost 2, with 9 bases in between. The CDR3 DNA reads TGTGCCAGCAGCTTGTTACATACCAACACTGAAGCTTTCTTT. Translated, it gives CASSLLHTNTEAFF.

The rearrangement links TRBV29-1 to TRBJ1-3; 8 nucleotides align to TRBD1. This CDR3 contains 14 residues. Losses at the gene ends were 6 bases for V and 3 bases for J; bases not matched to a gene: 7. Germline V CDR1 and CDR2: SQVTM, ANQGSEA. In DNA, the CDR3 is TGCAGCGTGGCTACAGGGGGTGGTGGAAACACCATATATTTT. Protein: CSVATGGGGNTIYF.

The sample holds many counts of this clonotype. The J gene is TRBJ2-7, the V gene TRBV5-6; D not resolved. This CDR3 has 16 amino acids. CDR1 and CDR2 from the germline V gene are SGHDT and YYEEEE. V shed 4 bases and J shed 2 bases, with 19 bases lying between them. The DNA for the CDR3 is TGTGCCAGCAGCGGTACAGACTCTCGAAATACCTACGAGCAGTACTTC. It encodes CASSGTDSRNTYEQYF.

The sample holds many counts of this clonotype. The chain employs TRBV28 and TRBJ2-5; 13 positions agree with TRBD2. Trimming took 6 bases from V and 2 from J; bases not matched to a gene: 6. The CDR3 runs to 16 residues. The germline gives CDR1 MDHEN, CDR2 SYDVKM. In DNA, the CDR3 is TGTGCCAGCAGCCCTGGACTAGCGGGAGCACAAGAGACCCAGTACTTC. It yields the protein CASSPGLAGAQETQYF.

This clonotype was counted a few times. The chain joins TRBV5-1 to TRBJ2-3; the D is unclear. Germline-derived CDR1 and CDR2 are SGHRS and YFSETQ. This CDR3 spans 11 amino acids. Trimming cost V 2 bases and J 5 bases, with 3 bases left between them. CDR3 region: CASSFEDTQYF. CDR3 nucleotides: TGCGCCAGCAGCTTCGAAGATACGCAGTATTTT.

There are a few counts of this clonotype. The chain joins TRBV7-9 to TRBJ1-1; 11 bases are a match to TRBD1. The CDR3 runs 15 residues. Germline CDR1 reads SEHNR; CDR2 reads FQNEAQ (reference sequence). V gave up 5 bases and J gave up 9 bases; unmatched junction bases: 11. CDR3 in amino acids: CASSTLGGQGVKAFF. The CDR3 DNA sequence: TGTGCCAGCAGCACTCTTGGGGGACAGGGGGTAAAAGCTTTCTTT.

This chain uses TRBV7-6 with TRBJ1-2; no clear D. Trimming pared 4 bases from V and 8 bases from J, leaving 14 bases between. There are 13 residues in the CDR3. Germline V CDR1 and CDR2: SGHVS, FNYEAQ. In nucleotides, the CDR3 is TGTGCCAGCAGCTCTAACGTAGATAGCGGCTACACCTTC. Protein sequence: CASSSNVDSGYTF.

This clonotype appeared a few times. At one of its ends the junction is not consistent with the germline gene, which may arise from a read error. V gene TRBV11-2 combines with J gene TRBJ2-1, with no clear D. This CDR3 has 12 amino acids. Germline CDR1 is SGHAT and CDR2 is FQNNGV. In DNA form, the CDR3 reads TGTGCCAGCAGCCTAGGATCCAGATACCTCAACTTC. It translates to CASSLGSRYLNF.

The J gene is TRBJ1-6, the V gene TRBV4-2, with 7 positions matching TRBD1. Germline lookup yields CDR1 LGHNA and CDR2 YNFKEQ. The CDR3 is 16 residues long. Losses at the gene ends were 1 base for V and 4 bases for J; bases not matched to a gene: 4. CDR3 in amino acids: CASSQGGQTYNSPLHF. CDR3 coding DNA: TGTGCCAGCAGCCAAGGGGGACAGACTTATAATTCACCCCTCCACTTT.

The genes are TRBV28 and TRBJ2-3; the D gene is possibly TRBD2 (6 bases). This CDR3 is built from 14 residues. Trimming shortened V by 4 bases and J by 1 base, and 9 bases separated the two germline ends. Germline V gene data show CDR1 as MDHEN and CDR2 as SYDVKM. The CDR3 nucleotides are TGTGCCAGCAGTTCGGGAGTACGCACAGATACGCAGTATTTT. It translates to CASSSGVRTDTQYF.

CDR3 residues: CASSPDRGETQYF. The CDR3 DNA reads TGTGCCAGCAGCCCAGACAGGGGGGAGACCCAGTACTTC. This sequence joins TRBV11-3 and TRBJ2-5; 9 bases line up with TRBD1. The V gene's germline CDR1 is SGHNT and CDR2 YENEEA. This CDR3 spans 13 amino acids. The V and J ends lost 5 bases and 5 bases, in that order; junction bases with no gene match: 3.

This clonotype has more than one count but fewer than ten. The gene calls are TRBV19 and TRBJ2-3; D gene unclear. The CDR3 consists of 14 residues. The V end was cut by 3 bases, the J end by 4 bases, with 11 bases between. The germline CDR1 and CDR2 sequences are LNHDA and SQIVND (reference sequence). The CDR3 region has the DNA TGTGCCAGTAGTATTTATCCCCCCCCAGATACGCAGTATTTT. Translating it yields CASSIYPPPDTQYF.

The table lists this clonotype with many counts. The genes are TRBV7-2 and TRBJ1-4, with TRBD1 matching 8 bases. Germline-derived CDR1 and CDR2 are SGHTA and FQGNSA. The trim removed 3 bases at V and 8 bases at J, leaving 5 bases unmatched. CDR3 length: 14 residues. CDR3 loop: CASSFGTGGEKLFF. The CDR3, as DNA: TGTGCCAGCAGCTTCGGGACAGGTGGCGAAAAACTGTTTTTT.